The source of this TCR beta chain is a study of blood T cell repertoires in COVID-19 (dated by TCRdb to the early 2020s). Background for the entire study: Samples from collaborators originated in the United States, Italy and Spain and spanned both the acute and convalescent phases of COVID-19. The prospective study material was composed of cDNA or gDNA derived from T cells, B-cell-depleted T cells, or PBMCs. The dataset comprised deeply sampled blood TCRbeta repertoires from subjects exposed to, actively infected with, or recovered from COVID-19. The repertoires were made available in a free public database intended to serve as a resource for research on the immune response to SARS-CoV-2. Samples were obtained from the ongoing ImmuneRACE study (first 160 participants) and from over 1,000 subjects provided by 6 global collaborators. Nearly every sample came with metadata listing a de-identified subject ID, COVID-19 status, age in years and sex. Where available, HLA class I and class II types were obtained from metadata supplied by the sample provider rather than from assay-based typing.

With respect to this clone: The antigen it binds to is not known. The sample holds no much larger clone one base away, and base qualities are not on file.

TCRbeta CDR3 regions were amplified from genomic DNA by means of the immunoSEQ Assay, a bias-controlled multiplex PCR. In the paper's pipeline: The number of nucleated cells in each sample was estimated by amplification of reference gene primers within the assay. To quantify the absolute abundance of each unique TCRbeta CDR3 rearrangement, sequence reads were collapsed and filtered. Productive Simpson clonality was computed per sample as the square root of Simpson's diversity index over productive rearrangements. Held by TCRdb, this immuneACCESS table contains in-frame sequences only and omits some clones. Under half of the omission traces to an unresolved V gene where checked; the cause of the rest is unknown. V and J calls and clone size are as listed in that table; D and trimming were resolved from the DNA. This sample holds over 150,000 clones; approximately 91% were observed only once. Clones ranked in the top ten supply 2% to 3% of the sample.

Whole blood was collected in K2EDTA tubes by collaborating institutions according to the institutions' own protocols. For TCRbeta analysis, collaborators shipped samples as frozen whole blood, isolated PBMCs, or DNA extracted from either of those sample types. Beyond this particular receptor, the publication reports: The quantity of clinical and demographic metadata differed by source and by participant and was supplied without curation.

The sequencing input was peripheral blood. The clonotype comes from a man aged 18 to 29 with acute or convalescent COVID-19.

The DNA sequence is given as TGTGCCAGCAGCCAAAGCAGTATAGCGGGGTTAAAGGAGACCCAGTACTTC. This sequence encodes CASSQSSIAGLKETQYF. The chain is assembled from TRBV3-1 (or the pseudogene TRBV3-2) and TRBJ2-5, with TRBD2 matching 8 junction bases. Unmatched junction bases come to 13, with V trimmed by 2 bases and J by 5 bases. CDR1 and CDR2, per the germline V gene (reference sequence), are LGHDT and YNNKEL. From the cysteine up to the phenylalanine, the CDR3 has a length of 17 residues. This entry keeps only the CDR3 DNA: 51 bases, framed from base 1.